The rows below give T cell receptor beta chains drawn from one sample of a study of T cells after yellow fever vaccination. TCRdb recomputed calls from the 5' RACE reads with MiXCR, one row per CDR3 protein. Of roughly 240,000 distinct CDR3 sequences in the sample, around 6.7% were seen once. Sequencing was performed on CD4+ T cells sorted from PBMCs, taken on the day of the yellow fever booster vaccination. The source is a man aged 30 to 39 who received the YFV17D yellow fever vaccine. CDR3s include the opening cysteine and the closing phenylalanine or tryptophan. A D gene is named only where the DNA matches it firmly. A row's size may be missing; if present it is once, few, many or a size class.

j_call | d_call | v_call | clone_size | cdr3_aa | cdr3_nt
TRBJ2-7 | TRBD1 | TRBV5-1 | many | CASSGGQGAKYEQYF | TGCGCCAGCAGCGGAGGACAGGGGGCCAAGTACGAGCAGTACTTC
TRBJ2-5 | . | TRBV20-1 | many | CSARDPSRGKETQYF | TGCAGTGCTAGAGATCCCTCTCGGGGTAAAGAGACCCAGTACTTC
TRBJ1-1 | . | TRBV18 | . | CASSLGDPEAFF | TGTGCCAGCTCGCTGGGGGACCCTGAAGCTTTCTTT
TRBJ2-7 | TRBD1 | TRBV7-6 | . | CASSLATGVHEQYF | TGTGCCAGCAGCTTAGCGACAGGGGTCCACGAGCAGTACTTC
TRBJ1-2 | . | TRBV6-1 | . | CASSGTTSIYQSGYTF | TGTGCCAGCAGTGGGACAACCTCCATTTATCAATCTGGCTACACCTTC
TRBJ2-1 | . | TRBV13 | . | CASSLQFSYNEQFF | TGTGCCAGCAGCTTACAGTTCTCCTACAATGAGCAGTTCTTC
TRBJ2-2 | . | TRBV7-3 | . | CASSQGRTNTGELFF | TGTGCCAGCAGCCAGGGACGCACGAACACCGGGGAGCTGTTTTTT
TRBJ2-7 | . | TRBV3-1 | few | CASSQDRYLRHEQYF | TGTGCCAGCAGCCAAGATAGGTACCTACGGCACGAGCAGTACTTC
TRBJ2-3 | TRBD1 | TRBV9 | . | CASSGNRGPQYF | TGTGCCAGCAGCGGAAACAGGGGGCCGCAGTATTTT
TRBJ1-5 | . | TRBV15 | few | CATSFIGNHPQHF | TGTGCCACCAGCTTCATTGGCAATCATCCCCAGCATTTT
TRBJ2-2 | . | TRBV28 | . | CASSLGTAGVFAGELFF | TGTGCCAGCAGTTTGGGGACAGCGGGAGTTTTTGCCGGGGAGCTGTTTTTT
TRBJ2-5 | . | TRBV20-1 | many | CSARDGRTPVETQYF | TGCAGTGCTAGAGATGGGAGGACCCCAGTGGAGACCCAGTACTTC
TRBJ2-2 | . | TRBV20-1 | many | CSAEGPNTGELFF | TGCAGTGCGGAGGGGCCCAACACCGGGGAGCTGTTTTTT
TRBJ2-7 | . | TRBV20-1 | many | CSARGGSYEQYF | TGCAGTGCTAGAGGCGGCTCCTACGAGCAGTACTTC
TRBJ2-1 | . | TRBV29-1 | . | CSVEDRGGDYSYNEQFF | TGCAGCGTTGAAGATCGAGGGGGGGACTACTCCTACAATGAGCAGTTCTTC
TRBJ2-1 | TRBD1 | TRBV20-1 | many | CSARDPQGARDEQFF | TGCAGTGCTAGAGACCCACAGGGGGCGCGGGATGAGCAGTTCTTC
TRBJ2-2 | TRBD2 | TRBV5-4 | . | CASSRGSGLNTGELFF | TGTGCCAGCAGCCGAGGTAGCGGGCTGAACACCGGGGAGCTGTTTTTT
TRBJ2-3 | . | TRBV7-8 | few | CASSLRTSFTDTQYF | TGTGCCAGCAGCTTGCGGACATCCTTCACAGATACGCAGTATTTT
TRBJ1-1 | . | TRBV7-2 | many | CASSLQGKGTEAFF | TGTGCCAGCAGCTTACAGGGAAAGGGGACTGAAGCTTTCTTT
TRBJ2-3 | . | TRBV7-9 | few | CASSVNRDATDTQYF | TGTGCCAGCAGCGTAAACCGGGACGCCACAGATACGCAGTATTTT
TRBJ2-1 | TRBD2 | TRBV6-2/TRBV6-3 | . | CASRLAGGFNEQFF | TGTGCCAGCAGACTAGCGGGAGGATTCAATGAGCAGTTCTTC
TRBJ2-5 | TRBD1 | TRBV6-2/TRBV6-3 | . | CASSRQGIGETQYF | TGTGCCAGCAGTCGACAGGGGATAGGTGAGACCCAGTACTTC
TRBJ2-7 | TRBD2 | TRBV20-1 | few | CSARYKREGAEQYF | TGCAGTGCTCGATACAAGCGGGAGGGCGCCGAGCAGTACTTC
TRBJ1-3 | . | TRBV4-3 | . | CASSQQRVSGNTIYF | TGCGCCAGCAGCCAACAAAGGGTCTCTGGAAACACCATATATTTT
TRBJ2-5 | TRBD2 | TRBV20-1 | . | CSARDRRLAWETQYF | TGCAGTGCTAGAGATCGTCGACTAGCATGGGAGACCCAGTACTTC
TRBJ1-2 | TRBD1 | TRBV18 | . | CASSRQRTGGSGNYGYTF | TGTGCCAGCTCACGACAAAGGACAGGGGGCTCCGGCAACTATGGCTACACCTTC
TRBJ1-5 | . | TRBV27 | . | CASSSYLRAQQPQHF | TGTGCCAGCAGCTCTTATCTCCGGGCCCAGCAGCCCCAGCATTTT
TRBJ2-5 | . | TRBV20-1 | . | CSAGLGASGETQYF | TGCAGTGCTGGACTGGGGGCTAGTGGAGAGACCCAGTACTTC
TRBJ2-1 | TRBD2 | TRBV19 | many | CASSIATSGSWDNEQFF | TGTGCCAGTAGTATAGCCACTAGCGGGAGTTGGGACAATGAGCAGTTCTTC
TRBJ1-2 | . | TRBV6-1 | . | CASSQGGNYGYTF | TGTGCCAGCAGCCAGGGAGGAAACTATGGCTACACCTTC
TRBJ2-3 | . | TRBV25-1 | many | CASSNRATSTDTQYF | TGTGCCAGCAGTAATAGGGCGACTAGCACAGATACGCAGTATTTT
TRBJ2-2 | . | TRBV7-6 | many | CASSANTGELFF | TGTGCCAGCAGCGCGAACACCGGGGAGCTGTTTTTT